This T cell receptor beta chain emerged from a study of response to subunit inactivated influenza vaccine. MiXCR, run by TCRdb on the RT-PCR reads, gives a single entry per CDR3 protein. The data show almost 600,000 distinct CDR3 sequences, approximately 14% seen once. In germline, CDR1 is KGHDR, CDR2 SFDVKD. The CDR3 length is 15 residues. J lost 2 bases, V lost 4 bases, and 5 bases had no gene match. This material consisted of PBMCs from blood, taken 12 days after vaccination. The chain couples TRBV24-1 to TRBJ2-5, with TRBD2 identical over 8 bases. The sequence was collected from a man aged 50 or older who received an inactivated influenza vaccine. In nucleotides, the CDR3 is TGTGCCACCAGTGAATTAGCGGGGTGGCAAGAGACCCAGTACTTC. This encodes CATSELAGWQETQYF.